This T cell receptor beta chain was documented in a study of blood T cell repertoires in COVID-19. Study-level background: Spain, Italy and the United States supplied samples that represented acute and convalescent COVID-19.

As originally analysed: Estimated nucleated cell counts came from reference gene primer amplification. Libraries were prepared by immunoSEQ multiplex PCR; TCRdb keeps only in-frame clonotypes and omits some of them. Clonal size and the V and J genes are those of that table, whereas D and trimming came from the DNA. The top ten hold 3.5% to 4% of the sample, which has roughly 160,000 clones, roughly 90% seen once. CDR1 and CDR2 (germline): SEHNR, FQNEAQ (reference sequence). The ends were cut back, 0 bases at V and 5 bases at J, with 13 bases in the middle. The CDR3 has 15 residues. What was sequenced was peripheral blood. The TCR originated in a woman in her sixties or seventies who had recovered from COVID-19. The rearrangement links TRBV7-9 to TRBJ1-1; possible D gene TRBD1, 5 bases. In DNA, the CDR3 is TGTGCCAGCAGCTTAGCCCTCGGTCGGGGGACTGAAGCTTTCTTT. Protein sequence: CASSLALGRGTEAFF.